This is a list of T cell receptor beta chains from one sample in a study of cytomegalovirus exposure and HLA in healthy donors. Only in-frame clones appear in the TCRdb table, and some are missing; sequencing was by immunoSEQ multiplex PCR. Altogether under 200,000 clones are present, 10% to 15% being singletons, with the ten largest covering 7.8%. Sequencing input: PBMCs. The source of these receptors is a man in his forties or fifties in good health and CMV-seropositive. Both conserved end residues are part of each CDR3. D genes are given only for firm matches. Part of the rows lack a size; the others show once, few, many or a class for expanded clones.

TGTGCCAGCAGCCCCAGGAGGCTTGGAAACTATGGCTACACCTTC,CASSPRRLGNYGYTF,TRBJ1-2,TRBV13,-,few
TGTGCCAGCAGCTTAGCGGCCACTGAAGCTTTCTTT,CASSLAATEAFF,TRBJ1-1,TRBV7-2,-,few
TGTGCCAGCAGCTATCGGCGGGGGGCGGGGGAGCAGTACTTC,CASSYRRGAGEQYF,TRBJ2-7,TRBV11-2,TRBD2,few
TGTGCCAGCAATTGGGGCGGATCCTACGAGCAGTACTTC,CASNWGGSYEQYF,TRBJ2-7,TRBV5-4,-,-
TGTGCCAGCAGCGTAGGGACAGGGAAGGGAGAGACCCAGTACTTC,CASSVGTGKGETQYF,TRBJ2-5,TRBV9,TRBD1,-
TGCGCCAGCAGCTCCTTCGTAGAGACCGGGGAGCTGTTTTTT,CASSSFVETGELFF,TRBJ2-2,TRBV5-1,-,few
TGTGCCAGCAGCTATTCCCGAGGGGACAGACAGACATATGAGCAGTTCTTC,CASSYSRGDRQTYEQFF,TRBJ2-1,TRBV7-9,TRBD1,few
TGTGCCAGCAGTTACGGGCTCGGCTCCTACGAGCAGTACTTC,CASSYGLGSYEQYF,TRBJ2-7,TRBV6-5,-,few
TGTGCCAGCAGTCGGAGGGATACGGGGGCCAACGTCCTGACTTTC,CASSRRDTGANVLTF,TRBJ2-6,TRBV11-2,-,few
TGTGCCAGCAGCGCGGACAGGGGGCATGGCTACACCTTC,CASSADRGHGYTF,TRBJ1-2,TRBV2,TRBD1,-
TGTGCCAGCAGTTATCTGACCATGACAGGATTGAACACTGAAGCTTTCTTT,CASSYLTMTGLNTEAFF,TRBJ1-1,TRBV28,-,few
TGTGCCAGCAGCCCCCAAGGAGGACTAGCGGCCTACGAGCAGTACTTC,CASSPQGGLAAYEQYF,TRBJ2-7,TRBV5-5,TRBD2,-
TGTGCCAGCAGCGTACGGACAGGGGGTACCTACAATGAGCAGTTCTTC,CASSVRTGGTYNEQFF,TRBJ2-1,TRBV9,TRBD1,few
TGTGCCAGCAGCTTAGCGGACTTCAACTATGGCTACACCTTC,CASSLADFNYGYTF,TRBJ1-2,TRBV7-9,-,-
TGTGCCAGCAGCCCCTTAGCGGGGTCGACGAACACCGGGGAGCTGTTTTTT,CASSPLAGSTNTGELFF,TRBJ2-2,TRBV7-8,TRBD2,few
TGTGCCAGCAGCTCACCTGGGACAGCCGTCGAAGCTTTCTTT,CASSSPGTAVEAFF,TRBJ1-1,TRBV9,TRBD1,-
TGTGCCAGCAGCGGCCCCGACAGGGGAGGGGAGACCCAGTACTTC,CASSGPDRGGETQYF,TRBJ2-5,TRBV2,-,few
TGTGCCACCAGCAGAGTTCAGGGGGCTGGGGCCAACGTCCTGACTTTC,CATSRVQGAGANVLTF,TRBJ2-6,TRBV15,TRBD1,-
TGCAGCGTCGCGGGCCAGAATCAGCCCCAGCATTTT,CSVAGQNQPQHF,TRBJ1-5,TRBV29-1,-,few
TGTGCCAGCAGCTTAGGGGAGCTCTATTACGAGCAGTACTTC,CASSLGELYYEQYF,TRBJ2-7,TRBV7-2,-,-
TGTGCCAGCAGCCCCTACAATCAGCCCCAGCATTTT,CASSPYNQPQHF,TRBJ1-5,TRBV7-2,-,-
TGTGCCAGCAGCACAGGACAGGGCGGGGAGACCCAGTACTTC,CASSTGQGGETQYF,TRBJ2-5,TRBV9,TRBD1,-
TGTGCCACCAGCAGAGCGTGGCGGGGAGGGAATGAGCAGTTCTTC,CATSRAWRGGNEQFF,TRBJ2-1,TRBV15,TRBD2,-
TGTGCCAGCATGAAACAGAACCCCCCCTATGGCTACACCTTC,CASMKQNPPYGYTF,TRBJ1-2,TRBV6-1,-,few
TGTGCTAGCAGCTTAGTAGTCAGCACAGATACGCAGTATTTT,CASSLVVSTDTQYF,TRBJ2-3,TRBV11-3,-,-
TGTGCCAGCAGCTTGGGGGGACAGAATCGGGGAAACACCATATATTTT,CASSLGGQNRGNTIYF,TRBJ1-3,TRBV5-4,TRBD1,-
TGTGCCAGCAGCTTTGGACTAGCGGGAGGGGAGACCCAGTACTTC,CASSFGLAGGETQYF,TRBJ2-5,TRBV11-1,TRBD2,-
TGTGCCAGCAGTTCGACAACCTCAGGGTACAATGAGCAGTTCTTC,CASSSTTSGYNEQFF,TRBJ2-1,TRBV27,-,few
TGTGCCAGCAGCGTCCACAGTAACACTGAAGCTTTCTTT,CASSVHSNTEAFF,TRBJ1-1,TRBV9,-,few
TGCGCCAGCAGCGCGCGGACAGGCTCAAACTATGGCTACACCTTC,CASSARTGSNYGYTF,TRBJ1-2,TRBV5-1,TRBD1,few
TGTGCCAGCAGCCCCCGACAGGGGATGCGCGGGTCACCCCTCCACTTT,CASSPRQGMRGSPLHF,TRBJ1-6,TRBV13,TRBD1,few
TGTGCCAGCAGCTTGACAGGGTATGAAGCTTTCTTT,CASSLTGYEAFF,TRBJ1-1,TRBV7-8,TRBD1,few
TGTGCCTGGAGTGTGGGAACTAGCGGGACCGGGGAGCTGTTTTTT,CAWSVGTSGTGELFF,TRBJ2-2,TRBV30,TRBD2,-
TGTGCCAGCAGCTTAGAAAGGGGAAAAAGCAGCTCCTACGAGCAGTACTTC,CASSLERGKSSSYEQYF,TRBJ2-7,TRBV11-3,-,-
TGTGCCAGCAGCGTAGCCCCTCTCAGGGCCTCTGGGGCCAACGTCCTGACTTTC,CASSVAPLRASGANVLTF,TRBJ2-6,TRBV9,-,few
TGTGCCAGTAGTCCCCCGGATGCAGGGAGGGTTAGGAGTGAAGCTTTCTTT,CASSPPDAGRVRSEAFF,TRBJ1-1,TRBV19,-,few
TGTGCCAGCGCGAGACAGGGCACTACACCCCTCCACTTT,CASARQGTTPLHF,TRBJ1-6,TRBV2,TRBD1,-
TGTGCCAGCAGCTTAGGGGGGGGAAATGAGCAGTTCTTC,CASSLGGGNEQFF,TRBJ2-1,TRBV2,-,-
TGTGCCAGCAACCCGACAGGGGATAGCAATCAGCCCCAGCATTTT,CASNPTGDSNQPQHF,TRBJ1-5,TRBV2,TRBD1,-
TGTGCCAGCAGTTCCCTTGCGGATACGCAGTATTTT,CASSSLADTQYF,TRBJ2-3,TRBV6-5,-,-
TGTGCCAGCAGCGGACAGATCCAAGAGACCCAGTACTTC,CASSGQIQETQYF,TRBJ2-5,TRBV5-8,-,-
TGCGCCAGCAGCTCGGGACTAGCGGGGGGGGAGACAGATACGCAGTATTTT,CASSSGLAGGETDTQYF,TRBJ2-3,TRBV5-1,TRBD2,-
TGTGCCAGCTCTCGGAGGGCCGGGGAGAATCAGCCCCAGCATTTT,CASSRRAGENQPQHF,TRBJ1-5,TRBV18,-,few
TGCGCCACCAGTCAGGGCGGAGGCTACACCTTC,CATSQGGGYTF,TRBJ1-2,TRBV10-2,-,few
TGTGCCAGCCGGCAGGGCAATCAGCCCCAGCATTTT,CASRQGNQPQHF,TRBJ1-5,TRBV6-5,-,-
TGTGCCTGGAGTGTACAAGGCCGGGGTGAGCAGTACTTC,CAWSVQGRGEQYF,TRBJ2-7,TRBV30,-,few